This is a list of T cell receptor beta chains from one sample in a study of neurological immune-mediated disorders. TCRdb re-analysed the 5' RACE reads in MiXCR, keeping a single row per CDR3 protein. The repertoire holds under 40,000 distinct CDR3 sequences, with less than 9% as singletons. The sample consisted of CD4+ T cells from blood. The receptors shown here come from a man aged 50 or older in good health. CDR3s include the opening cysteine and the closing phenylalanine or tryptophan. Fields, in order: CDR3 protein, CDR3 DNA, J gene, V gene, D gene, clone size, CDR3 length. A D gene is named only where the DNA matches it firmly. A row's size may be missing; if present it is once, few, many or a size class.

CDR3: CASSSRQGIDGANVLTF
DNA: TGTGCCAGCAGTAGTCGGCAGGGAATAGATGGGGCCAACGTCCTGACTTTC
J: TRBJ2-6
V: TRBV12-3/TRBV12-4
D: -
size: many
length: 17

CDR3: CSVGTGRDTQYF
DNA: TGCAGCGTTGGTACAGGGAGGGATACGCAGTATTTT
J: TRBJ2-3
V: TRBV29-1
D: -
size: many
length: 12

CDR3: CASSLSDTGELFF
DNA: TGCGCCAGCAGCTTGTCGGATACCGGGGAGCTGTTTTTT
J: TRBJ2-2
V: TRBV5-1
D: -
size: many
length: 13

CDR3: CSARPTTETQYF
DNA: TGCAGTGCTAGACCTACCACAGAGACCCAGTACTTC
J: TRBJ2-5
V: TRBV20-1
D: -
size: many
length: 12

CDR3: CSGANNEQFF
DNA: TGCAGTGGCGCGAACAATGAGCAGTTCTTC
J: TRBJ2-1
V: TRBV20-1
D: -
size: many
length: 10

CDR3: CSARDRGGDVKNIQYF
DNA: TGCAGTGCTAGAGATCGGGGGGGAGATGTCAAAAACATTCAGTACTTC
J: TRBJ2-4
V: TRBV20-1
D: TRBD2
size: many
length: 16

CDR3: CASSSSGLAKNIQYF
DNA: TGTGCCAGCAGTTCAAGCGGCCTAGCCAAAAACATTCAGTACTTC
J: TRBJ2-4
V: TRBV6-2/TRBV6-3
D: -
size: many
length: 15

CDR3: CASSRRLGTSGTARQFGNEQFF
DNA: TGCGCCAGCAGCCGCCGTTTGGGGACTAGCGGGACGGCGCGGCAATTCGGCAATGAGCAGTTCTTC
J: TRBJ2-1
V: TRBV4-1
D: TRBD2
size: many
length: 22

CDR3: CASSQDQNTEAFF
DNA: TGTGCCAGCAGCCAAGACCAGAACACTGAAGCTTTCTTT
J: TRBJ1-1
V: TRBV14
D: -
size: many
length: 13

CDR3: CASSNYRVSSYEQYF
DNA: TGTGCCAGCAGCAACTACAGGGTTAGCTCCTACGAGCAGTACTTC
J: TRBJ2-7
V: TRBV28
D: -
size: many
length: 15

CDR3: CAISESGYGYTF
DNA: TGTGCCATCAGTGAGTCCGGGTATGGCTACACCTTC
J: TRBJ1-2
V: TRBV10-3
D: -
size: few
length: 12

CDR3: CSARDLPQGGAYEQYF
DNA: TGCAGTGCTAGAGATCTCCCGCAGGGCGGAGCCTACGAGCAGTACTTC
J: TRBJ2-7
V: TRBV20-1
D: -
size: many
length: 16

CDR3: CASSLDRGFYTQYF
DNA: TGTGCCAGCAGCCTTGACAGGGGTTTTTATACGCAGTATTTT
J: TRBJ2-3
V: TRBV7-2
D: TRBD1
size: many
length: 14

CDR3: CASGSSGSYEQYF
DNA: TGTGCCAGCGGCTCCTCCGGGAGCTACGAGCAGTACTTC
J: TRBJ2-7
V: TRBV28
D: -
size: many
length: 13

CDR3: CASSYGWGNTEAFF
DNA: TGTGCCAGCAGCTACGGTTGGGGGAACACTGAAGCTTTCTTT
J: TRBJ1-1
V: TRBV3-1
D: -
size: many
length: 14

CDR3: CSVDGQTQETQYF
DNA: TGCAGCGTTGATGGACAGACCCAAGAGACCCAGTACTTC
J: TRBJ2-5
V: TRBV29-1
D: -
size: many
length: 13

CDR3: CASSPSTLGIQYF
DNA: TGTGCCAGCAGCCCCTCCACCTTGGGCATTCAGTACTTC
J: TRBJ2-4
V: TRBV3-1
D: -
size: many
length: 13

CDR3: CASERTSGSHEQYF
DNA: TGTGCCAGCGAACGGACTAGCGGGAGCCACGAGCAGTACTTC
J: TRBJ2-7
V: TRBV12-3/TRBV12-4
D: TRBD2
size: -
length: 14

CDR3: CASSLASWGSYEQYF
DNA: TGTGCCAGCAGCTTAGCCTCGTGGGGCTCCTACGAGCAGTACTTC
J: TRBJ2-7
V: TRBV7-2
D: -
size: few
length: 15

CDR3: CASSGSPSGRDEQYF
DNA: TGCGCCAGCAGCGGGTCCCCTAGCGGGAGGGACGAGCAGTACTTC
J: TRBJ2-7
V: TRBV5-1
D: TRBD2
size: many
length: 15

CDR3: CSARDPGQGTYEQYF
DNA: TGCAGTGCTAGAGATCCGGGACAGGGAACCTACGAGCAGTACTTC
J: TRBJ2-7
V: TRBV20-1
D: TRBD1
size: many
length: 15

CDR3: CAINGGLDVDEQYF
DNA: TGTGCCATCAATGGGGGGCTGGATGTGGACGAGCAGTACTTC
J: TRBJ2-7
V: TRBV10-3
D: -
size: many
length: 14

CDR3: CSAGATDEQFF
DNA: TGCAGTGCCGGCGCAACGGATGAGCAGTTCTTC
J: TRBJ2-1
V: TRBV20-1
D: -
size: many
length: 11

CDR3: CASSPPASSLYNEQFF
DNA: TGTGCCAGCTCACCACCCGCGTCCTCACTTTACAATGAGCAGTTCTTC
J: TRBJ2-1
V: TRBV18
D: -
size: many
length: 16

CDR3: CASSSVTGYQETQYF
DNA: TGCGCCAGCAGCTCCGTTACAGGGTACCAAGAGACCCAGTACTTC
J: TRBJ2-5
V: TRBV5-1
D: -
size: many
length: 15

CDR3: CASSSATSGIKNEQFF
DNA: TGTGCCAGCAGCTCGGCGACTAGCGGGATAAAAAATGAGCAGTTCTTC
J: TRBJ2-1
V: TRBV7-2
D: TRBD2
size: many
length: 16

CDR3: CASSPQGEPAYEQYF
DNA: TGTGCCAGCAGCCCTCAGGGTGAACCGGCCTACGAGCAGTACTTC
J: TRBJ2-7
V: TRBV7-3
D: -
size: many
length: 15

CDR3: CSVRLAQETQYF
DNA: TGCAGCGTAAGACTGGCTCAAGAGACCCAGTACTTC
J: TRBJ2-5
V: TRBV29-1
D: -
size: many
length: 12

CDR3: CASSISTGANYGYTF
DNA: TGTGCCAGTAGTATCTCGACAGGGGCCAACTATGGCTACACCTTC
J: TRBJ1-2
V: TRBV19
D: TRBD1
size: many
length: 15

CDR3: CASRTFYEQYF
DNA: TGTGCCAGCAGGACTTTCTACGAGCAGTACTTC
J: TRBJ2-7
V: TRBV6-2/TRBV6-3
D: -
size: many
length: 11

CDR3: CASSYRGLPRVFGSEAFF
DNA: TGTGCCAGCAGTTACCGAGGCCTCCCCAGGGTTTTCGGCTCTGAAGCTTTCTTT
J: TRBJ1-1
V: TRBV6-2/TRBV6-3
D: -
size: many
length: 18

CDR3: CASRQGNSPLHF
DNA: TGTGCCAGCAGACAGGGGAATTCACCCCTCCACTTT
J: TRBJ1-6
V: TRBV6-5
D: TRBD1
size: many
length: 12

CDR3: CASSLGLAGVYEQYF
DNA: TGTGCCAGCAGCTTAGGACTAGCGGGAGTCTACGAGCAGTACTTC
J: TRBJ2-7
V: TRBV7-2
D: TRBD2
size: many
length: 15

CDR3: CASSLGHEQYF
DNA: TGTGCCAGCAGCTTGGGACACGAGCAGTACTTC
J: TRBJ2-7
V: TRBV5-6
D: -
size: many
length: 11

CDR3: CASSNPKAGGNNEQFF
DNA: TGTGCCAGCAGCAACCCTAAAGCGGGAGGGAACAATGAGCAGTTCTTC
J: TRBJ2-1
V: TRBV7-2
D: TRBD2
size: many
length: 16

CDR3: CASSLMGSGLSGELFF
DNA: TGTGCCAGCAGCTTAATGGGGTCTGGGTTATCCGGGGAGCTGTTTTTT
J: TRBJ2-2
V: TRBV7-2
D: -
size: many
length: 16

CDR3: CSAPSSGRGTGELFF
DNA: TGCAGTGCTCCGAGTAGCGGGAGGGGGACCGGGGAGCTGTTTTTT
J: TRBJ2-2
V: TRBV20-1
D: TRBD2
size: many
length: 15

CDR3: CASSVGAGPYNEQFF
DNA: TGTGCCAGCAGCGTAGGAGCGGGACCATACAATGAGCAGTTCTTC
J: TRBJ2-1
V: TRBV9
D: TRBD2
size: many
length: 15

CDR3: CASSLAGTGYTF
DNA: TGTGCCAGCAGTTTAGCGGGGACCGGCTACACCTTC
J: TRBJ1-2
V: TRBV28
D: -
size: many
length: 12

CDR3: CASSLVGGRANIQYF
DNA: TGTGCCAGCAGTTTAGTAGGCGGGAGGGCCAACATTCAGTACTTC
J: TRBJ2-4
V: TRBV27
D: TRBD2
size: many
length: 15

CDR3: CATSRDRLAGFNEQFF
DNA: TGTGCCACCAGCAGAGATCGACTAGCGGGTTTCAATGAGCAGTTCTTC
J: TRBJ2-1
V: TRBV15
D: TRBD2
size: many
length: 16

CDR3: CASSPTGATNEKLFF
DNA: TGCGCCAGCAGCCCTACAGGAGCAACTAATGAAAAACTGTTTTTT
J: TRBJ1-4
V: TRBV4-3
D: -
size: many
length: 15